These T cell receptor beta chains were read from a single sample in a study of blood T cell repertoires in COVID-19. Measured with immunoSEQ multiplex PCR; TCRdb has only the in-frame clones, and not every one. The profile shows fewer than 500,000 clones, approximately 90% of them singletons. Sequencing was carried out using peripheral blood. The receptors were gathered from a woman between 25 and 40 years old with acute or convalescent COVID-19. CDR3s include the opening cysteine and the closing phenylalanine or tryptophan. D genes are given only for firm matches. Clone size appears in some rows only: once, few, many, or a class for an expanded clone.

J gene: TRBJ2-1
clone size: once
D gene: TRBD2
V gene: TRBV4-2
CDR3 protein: CASSQDRLAGGNEQFF
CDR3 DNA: TGTGCCAGCAGCCAAGATCGCCTAGCGGGGGGCAATGAGCAGTTCTTC

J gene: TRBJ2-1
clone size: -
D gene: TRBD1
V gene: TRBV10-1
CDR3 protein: CASSRRAPGQGSSYNEQFF
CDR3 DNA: TGCGCCAGCAGCAGACGGGCCCCTGGACAGGGTAGCTCCTACAATGAGCAGTTCTTC

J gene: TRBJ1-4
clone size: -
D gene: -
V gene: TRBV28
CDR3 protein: CASSSTPWEKEKLFF
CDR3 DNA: TGTGCCAGCAGTTCCACCCCCTGGGAGAAAGAAAAACTGTTTTTT

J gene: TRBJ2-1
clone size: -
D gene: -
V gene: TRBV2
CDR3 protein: CASISRSNNEQFF
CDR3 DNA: TGTGCCAGCATCTCCAGGTCGAATAATGAGCAGTTCTTC

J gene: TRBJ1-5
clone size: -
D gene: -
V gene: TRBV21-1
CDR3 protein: CASPGTSGGCSNQPQHF
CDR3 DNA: TGTGCCAGCCCGGGGACAAGCGGGGGTTGTAGCAATCAGCCCCAGCATTTT

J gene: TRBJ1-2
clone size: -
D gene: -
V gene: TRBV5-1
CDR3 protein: CASSSRGDYGYTF
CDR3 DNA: TGCGCCAGCAGCTCACGGGGGGACTATGGCTACACCTTC

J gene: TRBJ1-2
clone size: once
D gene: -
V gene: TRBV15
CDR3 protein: CATSRDNRENYGYTF
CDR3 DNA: TGTGCCACCAGCAGAGACAACAGGGAGAACTATGGCTACACCTTC

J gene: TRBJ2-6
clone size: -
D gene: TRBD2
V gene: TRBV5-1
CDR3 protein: CASSWGGSGANVLTF
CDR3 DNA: TGCGCCAGCAGCTGGGGGGGCTCTGGGGCCAACGTCCTGACTTTC

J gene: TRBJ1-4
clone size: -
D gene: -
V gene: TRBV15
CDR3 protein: CATSRGVVATNEKLFF
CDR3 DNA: TGTGCCACCAGCAGAGGCGTAGTGGCAACTAATGAAAAACTGTTTTTT

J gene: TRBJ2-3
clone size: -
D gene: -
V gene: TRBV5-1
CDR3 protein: CASSPEGREARGF
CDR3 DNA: TGCGCCAGCAGCCCGGAGGGCCGTGAAGCTCGGGGTTTT

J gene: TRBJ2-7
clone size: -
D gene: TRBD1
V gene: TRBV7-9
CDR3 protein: CASSFTGGYEQYF
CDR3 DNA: TGTGCCAGCAGCTTCACAGGGGGCTACGAGCAGTACTTC

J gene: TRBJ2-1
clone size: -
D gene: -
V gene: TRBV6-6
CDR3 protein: CASSNWPGDEQFF
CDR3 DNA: TGTGCCAGCAGTAACTGGCCCGGGGATGAGCAGTTCTTC

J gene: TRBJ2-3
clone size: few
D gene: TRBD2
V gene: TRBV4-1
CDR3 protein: CASSQGASGGTPSTDTQYF
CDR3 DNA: TGCGCCAGCAGCCAAGGGGCTAGCGGGGGGACACCTAGCACAGATACGCAGTATTTT

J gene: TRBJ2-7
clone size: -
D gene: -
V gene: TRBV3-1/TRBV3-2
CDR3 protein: CASSRLSYEQYF
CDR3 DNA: TGTGCCAGCAGCCGGCTTTCCTACGAGCAGTACTTC

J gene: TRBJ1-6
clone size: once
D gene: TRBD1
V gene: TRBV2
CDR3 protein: CASMRDSRSYNSPLHF
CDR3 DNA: TGTGCCAGCATGAGGGACAGCCGCTCCTATAATTCACCCCTCCACTTT

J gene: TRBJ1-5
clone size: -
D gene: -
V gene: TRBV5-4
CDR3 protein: CASSLGGYQPQHF
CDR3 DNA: TGTGCCAGCAGCTTGGGCGGATATCAGCCCCAGCATTTT

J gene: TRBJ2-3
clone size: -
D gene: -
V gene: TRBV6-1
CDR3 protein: CASSVNRQGSTDTQYF
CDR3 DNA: TGTGCCAGCAGTGTGAATAGGCAGGGGAGCACAGATACGCAGTATTTT

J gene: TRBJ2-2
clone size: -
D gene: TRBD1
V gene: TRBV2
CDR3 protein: CASRLRDSNTGELFF
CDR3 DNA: TGTGCCAGCAGACTCCGGGACAGTAACACCGGGGAGCTGTTTTTT

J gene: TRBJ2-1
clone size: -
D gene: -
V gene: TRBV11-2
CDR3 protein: CASSLGRSYNEQFF
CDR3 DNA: TGTGCCAGCAGCTTAGGCCGGTCCTACAATGAGCAGTTCTTC

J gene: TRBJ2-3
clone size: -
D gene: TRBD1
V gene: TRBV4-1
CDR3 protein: CASSQPKGMTGTPTDTQYF
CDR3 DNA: TGCGCCAGCAGCCAACCTAAAGGGATGACAGGGACCCCCACAGATACGCAGTATTTT

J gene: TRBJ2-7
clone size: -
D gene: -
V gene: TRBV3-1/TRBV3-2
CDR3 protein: CASSPLSVHEQYF
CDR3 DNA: TGTGCCAGCAGCCCCCTTTCTGTCCACGAGCAGTACTTC

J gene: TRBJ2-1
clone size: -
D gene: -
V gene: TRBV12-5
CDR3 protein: CASGPDTRYNEQFF
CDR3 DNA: TGTGCTAGTGGTCCTGACACCCGCTACAATGAGCAGTTCTTC

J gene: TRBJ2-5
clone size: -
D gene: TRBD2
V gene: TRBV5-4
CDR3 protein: CASSPARAGGEETQYF
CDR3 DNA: TGTGCCAGCAGCCCCGCCCGAGCGGGGGGGGAAGAGACCCAGTACTTC

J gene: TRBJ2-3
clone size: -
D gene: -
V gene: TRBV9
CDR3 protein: CASSVAPDGGSTQYF
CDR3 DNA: TGTGCCAGCAGCGTAGCGCCCGATGGTGGGAGTACGCAGTATTTT

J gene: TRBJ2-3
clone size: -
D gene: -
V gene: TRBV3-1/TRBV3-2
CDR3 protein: CASSQDIRQGKITDTQYF
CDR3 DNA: TGTGCCAGCAGCCAAGATATACGGCAGGGTAAAATCACAGATACGCAGTATTTT

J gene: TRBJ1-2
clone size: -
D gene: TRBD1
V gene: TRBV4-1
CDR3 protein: CASSPRTGENYGYTF
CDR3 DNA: TGCGCCAGCAGCCCCAGGACAGGGGAAAACTATGGCTACACCTTC

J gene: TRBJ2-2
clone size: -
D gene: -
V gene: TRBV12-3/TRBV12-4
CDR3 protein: CASSVGTGGELFF
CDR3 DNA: TGTGCCAGCAGCGTGGGGACTGGCGGGGAGCTGTTTTTT

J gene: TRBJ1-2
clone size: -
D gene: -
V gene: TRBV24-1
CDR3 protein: CATSDPRGGNGYTF
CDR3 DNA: TGTGCCACCAGTGATCCGCGGGGGGGAAATGGCTACACCTTC

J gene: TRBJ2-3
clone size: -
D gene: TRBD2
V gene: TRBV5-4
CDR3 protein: CASSVSWASGGSSTDTQYF
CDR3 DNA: TGTGCCAGCAGCGTCTCGTGGGCTAGCGGGGGGTCTAGCACAGATACGCAGTATTTT

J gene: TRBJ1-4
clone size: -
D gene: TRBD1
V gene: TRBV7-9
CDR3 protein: CASSASGTGAEKLFF
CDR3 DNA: TGTGCCAGCAGCGCCTCCGGGACAGGGGCCGAAAAACTGTTTTTT

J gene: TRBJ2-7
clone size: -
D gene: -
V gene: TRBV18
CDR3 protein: CASSPESGGGGYEQYF
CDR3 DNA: TGTGCCAGCTCACCGGAGTCTGGGGGAGGGGGCTACGAGCAGTACTTC

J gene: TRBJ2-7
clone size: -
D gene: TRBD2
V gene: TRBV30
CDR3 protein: CAWSTPSSGGYEQYF
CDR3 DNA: TGTGCCTGGAGTACCCCATCTAGCGGGGGTTACGAGCAGTACTTC

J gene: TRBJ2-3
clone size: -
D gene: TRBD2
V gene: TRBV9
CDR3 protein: CASSAGLAGGPLGADTQYF
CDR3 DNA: TGTGCCAGCAGCGCAGGACTAGCGGGGGGCCCCTTGGGAGCAGATACGCAGTATTTT

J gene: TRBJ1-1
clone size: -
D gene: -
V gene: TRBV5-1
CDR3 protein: CASRRGTVGTEAFF
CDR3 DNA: TGCGCCAGCAGAAGGGGGACGGTCGGCACTGAAGCTTTCTTT

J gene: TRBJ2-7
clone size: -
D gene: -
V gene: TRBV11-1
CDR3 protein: CASSLKGVTYEQYF
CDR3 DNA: TGTGCCAGCAGCTTAAAGGGGGTAACCTACGAGCAGTACTTC

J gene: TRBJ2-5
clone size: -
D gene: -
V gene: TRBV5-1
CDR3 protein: CASSTIPGQQETQYF
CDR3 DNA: TGCGCCAGCAGCACCATACCGGGACAACAAGAGACCCAGTACTTC

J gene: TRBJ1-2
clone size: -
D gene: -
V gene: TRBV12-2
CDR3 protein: CASRSPSTAVLANYGYTF
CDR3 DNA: TGTGCAAGTCGCTCCCCGAGCACGGCAGTTCTAGCTAACTATGGCTACACCTTC

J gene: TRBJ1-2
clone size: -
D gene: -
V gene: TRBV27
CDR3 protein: CASSSHRTTPSFYGYTF
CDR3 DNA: TGTGCCAGCAGTTCACACAGGACCACCCCCTCCTTCTATGGCTACACCTTC

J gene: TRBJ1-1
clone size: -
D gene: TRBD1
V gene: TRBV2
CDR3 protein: CASSEGQGGRTEAFF
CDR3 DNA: TGTGCCAGCAGTGAAGGACAGGGGGGGAGGACTGAAGCTTTCTTT

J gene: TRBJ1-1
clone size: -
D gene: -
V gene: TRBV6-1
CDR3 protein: CASSEGGLHTEAFF
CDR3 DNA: TGTGCCAGCAGTGAAGGGGGCCTTCACACTGAAGCTTTCTTT

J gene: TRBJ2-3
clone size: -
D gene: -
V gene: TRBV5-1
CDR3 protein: CASQQGNTDTQYF
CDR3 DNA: TGCGCCAGTCAACAGGGTAACACAGATACGCAGTATTTT

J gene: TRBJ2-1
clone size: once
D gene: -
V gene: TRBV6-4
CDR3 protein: CASSDGINEQFF
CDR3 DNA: TGTGCCAGCAGTGACGGCATCAATGAGCAGTTCTTC

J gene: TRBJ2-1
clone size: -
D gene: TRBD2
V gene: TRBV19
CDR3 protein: CASRTSGGPSSYNEQFF
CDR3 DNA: TGTGCCAGTCGGACTAGCGGGGGGCCCAGCTCCTACAATGAGCAGTTCTTC

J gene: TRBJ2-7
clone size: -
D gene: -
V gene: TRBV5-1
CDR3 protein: CASSLFSGQNYEQYF
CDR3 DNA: TGCGCCAGCAGCTTGTTCTCGGGACAAAACTACGAGCAGTACTTC

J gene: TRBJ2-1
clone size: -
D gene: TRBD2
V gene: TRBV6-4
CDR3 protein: CASSDSPGGYNEQFF
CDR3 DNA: TGTGCCAGCAGTGACTCGCCGGGGGGATACAATGAGCAGTTCTTC

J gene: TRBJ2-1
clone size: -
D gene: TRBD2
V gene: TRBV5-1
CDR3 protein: CASSVSGGASYYEQFF
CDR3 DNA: TGCGCCAGCAGCGTGAGCGGGGGGGCCTCTTACTATGAGCAGTTCTTC

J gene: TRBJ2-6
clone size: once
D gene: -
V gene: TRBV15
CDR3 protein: CATSREAFGTFGSSGANVLTF
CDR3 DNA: TGTGCCACCAGCAGAGAAGCTTTCGGGACATTCGGAAGCTCTGGGGCCAACGTCCTGACTTTC

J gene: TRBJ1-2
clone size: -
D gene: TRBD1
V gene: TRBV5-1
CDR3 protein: CASSLTTGVDGYTF
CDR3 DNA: TGCGCCAGCAGCTTAACGACAGGGGTTGACGGCTACACCTTC

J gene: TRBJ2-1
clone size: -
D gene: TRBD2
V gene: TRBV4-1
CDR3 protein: CASSQDGAGGWNEQFF
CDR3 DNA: TGCGCCAGCAGCCAAGATGGAGCGGGGGGGTGGAATGAGCAGTTCTTC